These T cell receptor beta chains were read from a single sample in a study of blood T cells in healthy people across ages. TCRdb re-analysed the 5' RACE reads in MiXCR, keeping a single row per CDR3 protein. The sample records some 1.4 million distinct CDR3 sequences, 40% to 50% being singletons. The sample consisted of blood. These receptors were obtained from a woman aged 18-29 years in good health. Both conserved end residues are part of each CDR3. A D gene is named only where the DNA matches it firmly. Clone size is not always given. Where it is, it says once, few, many or a class for expanded clones.

V gene: TRBV9; clone size: few; D gene: TRBD1; J gene: TRBJ1-4; CDR3 protein: CASSVTGVGEKLFF; CDR3 DNA: TGTGCCAGCAGCGTTACAGGGGTTGGTGAAAAACTGTTTTTT
V gene: TRBV14; clone size: few; D gene: -; J gene: TRBJ2-3; CDR3 protein: CASSRGHSTPDTQYF; CDR3 DNA: TGTGCCAGCAGCCGAGGGCACTCTACCCCAGATACGCAGTATTTT
V gene: TRBV20-1; clone size: -; D gene: TRBD1; J gene: TRBJ2-7; CDR3 protein: CSAIDRAEQYF; CDR3 DNA: TGCAGTGCAATAGACAGGGCCGAGCAGTACTTC
V gene: TRBV29-1; clone size: once; D gene: -; J gene: TRBJ1-1; CDR3 protein: CSVARGVNMNTEAFF; CDR3 DNA: TGCAGCGTTGCGAGGGGGGTGAACATGAACACTGAAGCTTTCTTT
V gene: TRBV5-1; clone size: -; D gene: TRBD1; J gene: TRBJ2-7; CDR3 protein: CASSETGTASSYEQYF; CDR3 DNA: TGCGCCAGCAGCGAGACCGGGACAGCTAGCTCCTACGAGCAGTACTTC
V gene: TRBV7-6; clone size: -; D gene: -; J gene: TRBJ1-6; CDR3 protein: CASSLNAVRSSYNSPLHF; CDR3 DNA: TGTGCCAGCAGCTTAAATGCCGTGAGGAGCTCCTATAATTCACCCCTCCACTTT
V gene: TRBV12-3/TRBV12-4; clone size: many; D gene: TRBD2; J gene: TRBJ2-3; CDR3 protein: CASSSSGVSTDTQYF; CDR3 DNA: TGTGCCAGCAGCTCTAGCGGGGTTAGCACAGATACGCAGTATTTT
V gene: TRBV4-1; clone size: -; D gene: -; J gene: TRBJ2-1; CDR3 protein: CASSPSDPNEQFF; CDR3 DNA: TGCGCCAGCAGCCCGTCGGACCCAAATGAGCAGTTCTTC
V gene: TRBV10-3; clone size: -; D gene: -; J gene: TRBJ1-2; CDR3 protein: CAISELNSPNGYTF; CDR3 DNA: TGTGCCATCAGTGAATTGAACAGCCCAAATGGCTACACCTTC
V gene: TRBV30; clone size: few; D gene: TRBD2; J gene: TRBJ2-7; CDR3 protein: CAWRGGVEQYF; CDR3 DNA: TGTGCCTGGAGGGGAGGGGTCGAGCAGTACTTC
V gene: TRBV29-1; clone size: few; D gene: TRBD2; J gene: TRBJ2-3; CDR3 protein: CSVDSGAEGTDTQYF; CDR3 DNA: TGCAGCGTTGATAGCGGGGCAGAGGGCACAGATACGCAGTATTTT
V gene: TRBV7-9; clone size: -; D gene: TRBD1; J gene: TRBJ2-5; CDR3 protein: CASRSSGGTETQYF; CDR3 DNA: TGTGCCAGCAGGTCTTCAGGGGGCACAGAGACCCAGTACTTC
V gene: TRBV21-1; clone size: -; D gene: -; J gene: TRBJ2-5; CDR3 protein: CASSKRMTGQETQYF; CDR3 DNA: TGTGCCAGCAGCAAAAGGATGACAGGACAAGAGACCCAGTACTTC
V gene: TRBV4-1; clone size: -; D gene: TRBD2; J gene: TRBJ2-3; CDR3 protein: CASSHEASGRFWDTQYF; CDR3 DNA: TGCGCCAGCAGCCACGAAGCTAGCGGGAGGTTCTGGGATACGCAGTATTTT
V gene: TRBV7-2; clone size: -; D gene: -; J gene: TRBJ2-2; CDR3 protein: CASSLVGLRNTGELFF; CDR3 DNA: TGTGCCAGCAGCTTAGTGGGACTTCGCAACACCGGGGAGCTGTTTTTT
V gene: TRBV27; clone size: many; D gene: TRBD1; J gene: TRBJ2-5; CDR3 protein: CASSLGQNQETQYF; CDR3 DNA: TGTGCCAGCAGCCTGGGACAGAACCAAGAGACCCAGTACTTC
V gene: TRBV11-2; clone size: few; D gene: -; J gene: TRBJ2-5; CDR3 protein: CASSPLMGGPKETQYF; CDR3 DNA: TGTGCCAGCAGCCCCCTCATGGGGGGGCCCAAAGAGACCCAGTACTTC
V gene: TRBV20-1; clone size: -; D gene: -; J gene: TRBJ2-1; CDR3 protein: CSARARSYNEQFF; CDR3 DNA: TGCAGTGCTAGAGCCAGGAGCTACAATGAGCAGTTCTTC
V gene: TRBV14; clone size: few; D gene: -; J gene: TRBJ2-7; CDR3 protein: CASSPGAFFSYEQYF; CDR3 DNA: TGTGCCAGCAGCCCCGGGGCCTTCTTCTCCTACGAGCAGTACTTC
V gene: TRBV29-1; clone size: -; D gene: -; J gene: TRBJ2-7; CDR3 protein: CSVEEFRGGVLYEQYF; CDR3 DNA: TGCAGCGTTGAAGAGTTTAGGGGGGGGGTTCTCTACGAGCAGTACTTC
V gene: TRBV5-1; clone size: once; D gene: -; J gene: TRBJ2-3; CDR3 protein: CASSMGPEAPDTQYF; CDR3 DNA: TGCGCCAGCAGCATGGGCCCCGAGGCGCCAGATACGCAGTATTTT
V gene: TRBV15; clone size: few; D gene: TRBD2; J gene: TRBJ2-5; CDR3 protein: CATSRGAGANYNEQYF; CDR3 DNA: TGTGCCACCAGCAGAGGTGCGGGAGCGAACTACAATGAGCAGTACTTC
V gene: TRBV6-1; clone size: -; D gene: -; J gene: TRBJ2-1; CDR3 protein: CATQSHEQFF; CDR3 DNA: TGTGCCACCCAGAGCCACGAGCAGTTCTTC